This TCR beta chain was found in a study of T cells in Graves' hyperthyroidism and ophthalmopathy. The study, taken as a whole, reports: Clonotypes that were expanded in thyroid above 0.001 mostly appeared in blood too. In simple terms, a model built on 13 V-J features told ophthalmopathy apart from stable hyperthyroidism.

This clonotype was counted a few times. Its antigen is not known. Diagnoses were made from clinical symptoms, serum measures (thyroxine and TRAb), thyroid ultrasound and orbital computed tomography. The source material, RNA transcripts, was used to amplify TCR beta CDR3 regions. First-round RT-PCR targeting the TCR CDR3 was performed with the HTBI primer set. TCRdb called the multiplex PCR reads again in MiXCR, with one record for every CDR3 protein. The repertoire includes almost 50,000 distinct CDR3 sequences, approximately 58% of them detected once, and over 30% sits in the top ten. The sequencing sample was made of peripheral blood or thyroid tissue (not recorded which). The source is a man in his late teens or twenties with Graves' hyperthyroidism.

CDR3: CASSLGTGGYTDTQYF. Here the CDR3 DNA reads TGCGCCAGCAGCTTGGGGACAGGGGGATACACAGATACGCAGTATTTT. The V and J genes are TRBV5-1 and TRBJ2-3; 10 nucleotides align to TRBD1. CDR1 is SGHRS and CDR2 is YFSETQ in the germline V gene. CDR3 length: 16 amino acids. V was pared by 0 bases and J by 2 bases, with 3 bases of the junction left unmatched.